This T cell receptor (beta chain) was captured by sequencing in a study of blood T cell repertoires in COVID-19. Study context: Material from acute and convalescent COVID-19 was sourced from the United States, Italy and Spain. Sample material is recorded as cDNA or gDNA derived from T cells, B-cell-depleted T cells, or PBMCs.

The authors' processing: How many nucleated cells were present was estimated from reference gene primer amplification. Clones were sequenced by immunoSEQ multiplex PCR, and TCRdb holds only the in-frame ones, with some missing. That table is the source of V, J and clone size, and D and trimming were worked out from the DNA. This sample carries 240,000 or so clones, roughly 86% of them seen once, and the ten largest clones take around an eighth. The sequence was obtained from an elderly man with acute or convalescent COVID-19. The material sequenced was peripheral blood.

As DNA, the CDR3 is TGCGCCAGCAGTGGCCCGCCAGGGGGCTCTGGGGCCAACGTCCTGACTTTC. It encodes CASSGPPGGSGANVLTF. The chain joins TRBV10-1 to TRBJ2-6, with 7 bases fitting TRBD1. CDR1 and CDR2 from the germline V gene are WNHNN and SYGVQD (reference sequence). Germline trimming cut 4 bases from V and 0 bases from J; bases unmatched to any gene: 6. The CDR3 extends over 17 amino acids.